This paragraph covers one TCR beta chain sequence. Its antigen is unknown. The sample originates from a study of T cell responses to AZD1222 COVID-19 vaccine. Overall study results and limits: Epitopes outside B.1.351 and B.1.1.7 mutated regions reportedly drew nearly half of spike TCRs. Receipt of two AZD1222 doses was followed by a rise in Spike-specific TCR breadth and depth.

Looked up from germline, CDR1 is MDHEN and CDR2 is SYDVKM. The CDR3 is made up of 12 amino acids. V shed 8 bases and J shed 0 bases, with 5 bases lying between them. Produced via immunoSEQ multiplex PCR; TCRdb's table is partial and in-frame only. The sample has 120,000 to 150,000 clones; 86% are singletons. The sequencing used peripheral blood, collected 28 days after the second AZD1222 dose. The clonotype comes from an adult who received the AZD1222 COVID-19 vaccine. The V and J genes are TRBV28 and TRBJ1-5; D unresolved. The CDR3 region has the DNA TGTGCCAGCCGGGGTAGCAATCAGCCCCAGCATTTT. The encoded protein is CASRGSNQPQHF.